The TCR beta chain described here comes from a study of blood T cell repertoires in COVID-19. V lost 2 bases and J lost 3, with 11 bases in between. The CDR3 runs to 15 residues. From germline, CDR1 is MNHEY and CDR2 SVGAGI. Profiling relied on immunoSEQ multiplex PCR, and the TCRdb table lists in-frame clones only, not all of them. The table records about 140,000 clones, around 83% of them present only once. What was sequenced was peripheral blood. The clonotype originates from a man aged 25 to 40 with COVID-19, enrolled during active disease. The chain is built from TRBV6-5 and TRBJ1-5; D not certain. The CDR3 coding sequence is TGTGCCAGCAGTTACGATCGCAGAAACAATCAGCCCCAGCATTTT. Encoded protein: CASSYDRRNNQPQHF.